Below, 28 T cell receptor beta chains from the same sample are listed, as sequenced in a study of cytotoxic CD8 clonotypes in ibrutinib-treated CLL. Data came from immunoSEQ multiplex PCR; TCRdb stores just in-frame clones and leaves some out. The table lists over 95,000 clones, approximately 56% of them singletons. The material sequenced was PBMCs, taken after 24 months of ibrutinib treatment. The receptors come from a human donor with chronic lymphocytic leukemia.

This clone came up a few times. The chain's CDR3 is CASTYGPEQYF. The CDR3 DNA reads as TGTGCCAGCACCTATGGGCCCGAGCAGTACTTC. The V and J genes are TRBV7-9 and TRBJ2-7; D is uncertain. CDR3 length equals 11 residues. Looked up from germline, CDR1 is SEHNR and CDR2 is FQNEAQ (reference sequence). With 7 bases removed from V and 6 bases from J, the gap between germline ends came to 10 bases.

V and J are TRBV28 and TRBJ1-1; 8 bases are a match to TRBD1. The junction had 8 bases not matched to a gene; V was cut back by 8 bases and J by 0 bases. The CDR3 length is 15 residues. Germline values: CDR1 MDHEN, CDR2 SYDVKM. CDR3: CASQNGDRMNTEAFF. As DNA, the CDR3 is TGTGCCAGCCAAAACGGGGACAGGATGAACACTGAAGCTTTCTTT. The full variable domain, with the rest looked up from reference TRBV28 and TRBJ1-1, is DVKVTQSSRYLVKRTGEKVFLECVQDMDHENMFWYRQDPGLGLRLIYFSYDVKMKEKGDIPEGYSVSREKKERFSLILESASTNQTSMYLCASQNGDRMNTEAFFGQGTRLTVV.

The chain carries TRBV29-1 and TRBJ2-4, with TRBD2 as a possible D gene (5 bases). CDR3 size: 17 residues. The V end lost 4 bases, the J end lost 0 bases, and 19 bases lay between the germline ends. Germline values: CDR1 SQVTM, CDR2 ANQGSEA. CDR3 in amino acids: CSVGVGSRFEAKNIQYF. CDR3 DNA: TGCAGCGTTGGGGTAGGGAGCAGGTTTGAAGCCAAAAACATTCAGTACTTC. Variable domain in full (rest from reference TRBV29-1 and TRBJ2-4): SAVISQKPSRDICQRGTSLTIQCQVDSQVTMMFWYRQQPGQSLTLIATANQGSEATYESGFVIDKFPISRPNLTFSTLTVSNMSPEDSSIYLCSVGVGSRFEAKNIQYFGAGTRLSVL.

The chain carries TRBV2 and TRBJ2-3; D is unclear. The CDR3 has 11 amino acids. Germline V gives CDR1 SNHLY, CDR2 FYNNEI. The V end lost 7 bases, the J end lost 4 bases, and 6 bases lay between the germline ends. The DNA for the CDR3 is TGTGCCAGCATACAGTCAGATACGCAGTATTTT. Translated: CASIQSDTQYF.

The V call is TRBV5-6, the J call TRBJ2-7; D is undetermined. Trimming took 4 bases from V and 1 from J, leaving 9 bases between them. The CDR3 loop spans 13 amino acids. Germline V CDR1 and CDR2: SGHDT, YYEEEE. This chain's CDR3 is CASSLFGSYEQYF. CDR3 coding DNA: TGTGCCAGCAGCCTCTTCGGGTCCTACGAGCAGTACTTC.

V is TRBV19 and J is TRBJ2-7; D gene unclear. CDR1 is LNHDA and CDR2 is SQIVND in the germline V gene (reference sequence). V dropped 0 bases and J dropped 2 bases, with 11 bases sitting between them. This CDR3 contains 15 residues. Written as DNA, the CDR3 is TGTGCCAGTAGTATAGATGGCGCTGGGACCTACGAGCAGTACTTC. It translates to CASSIDGAGTYEQYF.

CDR3 protein: CASSLEGRGTGELFF. DNA of the CDR3: TGCGCCAGCAGCTTGGAAGGCAGGGGGACCGGGGAGCTGTTTTTT. V gene TRBV5-1 combines with J gene TRBJ2-2; TRBD1 agrees at 7 bases. Trimming took 0 bases from V and 5 from J; bases not matched to a gene: 4. Germline values: CDR1 SGHRS, CDR2 YFSETQ. CDR3 length: 15 residues.

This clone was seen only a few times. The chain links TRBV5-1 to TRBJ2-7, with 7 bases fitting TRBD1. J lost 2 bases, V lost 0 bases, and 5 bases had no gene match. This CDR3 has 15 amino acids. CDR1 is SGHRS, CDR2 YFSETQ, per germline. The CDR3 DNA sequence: TGCGCCAGCAGCTTGGAGACAGGGTTTACCTACGAGCAGTACTTC. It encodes CASSLETGFTYEQYF.

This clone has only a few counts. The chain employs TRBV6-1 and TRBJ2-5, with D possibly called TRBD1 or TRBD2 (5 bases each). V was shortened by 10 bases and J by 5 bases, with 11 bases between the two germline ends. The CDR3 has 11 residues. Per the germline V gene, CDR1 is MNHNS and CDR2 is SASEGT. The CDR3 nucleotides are TGTGCCACTCTCGGGGCGGAGACCCAGTACTTC. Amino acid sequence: CATLGAETQYF.

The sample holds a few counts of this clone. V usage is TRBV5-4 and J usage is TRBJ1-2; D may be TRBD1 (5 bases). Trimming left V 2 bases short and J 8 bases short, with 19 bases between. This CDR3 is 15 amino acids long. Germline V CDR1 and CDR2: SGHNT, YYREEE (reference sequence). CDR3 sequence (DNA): TGTGCCAGCAGCTTTTTTTCGGGGGTGGTAAAAGGCTACACCTTC. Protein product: CASSFFSGVVKGYTF.

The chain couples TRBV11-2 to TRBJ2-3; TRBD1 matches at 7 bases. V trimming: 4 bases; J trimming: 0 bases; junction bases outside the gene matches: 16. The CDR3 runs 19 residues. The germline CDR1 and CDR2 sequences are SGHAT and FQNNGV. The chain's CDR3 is CASSSRPGQLFTSTDTQYF. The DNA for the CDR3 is TGTGCCAGCAGCTCCAGACCGGGACAGCTTTTCACTAGCACAGATACGCAGTATTTT. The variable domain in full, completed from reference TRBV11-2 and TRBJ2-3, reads EAGVAQSPRYKIIEKRQSVAFWCNPISGHATLYWYQQILGQGPKLLIQFQNNGVVDDSQLPKDRFSAERLKGVDSTLKIQPAKLEDSAVYLCASSSRPGQLFTSTDTQYFGPGTRLTVL.

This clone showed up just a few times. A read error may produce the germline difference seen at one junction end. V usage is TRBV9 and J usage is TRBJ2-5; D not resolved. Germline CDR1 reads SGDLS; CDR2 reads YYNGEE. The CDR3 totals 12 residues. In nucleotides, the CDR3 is TGTGCCAGCAGCGTGTATGAAGAAACCCAGTACTTC. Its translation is CASSVYEETQYF.

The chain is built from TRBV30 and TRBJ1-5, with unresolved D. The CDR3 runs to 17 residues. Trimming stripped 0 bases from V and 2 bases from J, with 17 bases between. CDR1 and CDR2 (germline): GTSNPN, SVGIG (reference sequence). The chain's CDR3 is CAWSVRRPPGGNQPQHF. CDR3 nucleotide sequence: TGTGCCTGGAGTGTACGTAGGCCGCCCGGGGGCAATCAGCCCCAGCATTTT.

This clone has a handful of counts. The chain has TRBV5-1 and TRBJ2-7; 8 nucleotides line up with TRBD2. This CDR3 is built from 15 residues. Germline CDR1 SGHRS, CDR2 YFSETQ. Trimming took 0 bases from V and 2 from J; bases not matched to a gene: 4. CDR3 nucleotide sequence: TGCGCCAGCAGCTTGGATGCGGGGGGTCCCTACGAGCAGTACTTC. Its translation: CASSLDAGGPYEQYF.

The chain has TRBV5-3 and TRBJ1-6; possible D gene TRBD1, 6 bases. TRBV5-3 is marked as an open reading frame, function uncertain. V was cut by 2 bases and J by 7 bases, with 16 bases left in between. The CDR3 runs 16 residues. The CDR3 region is CARSLMGGVRNSPLHF. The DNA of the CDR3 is TGTGCCAGAAGCTTAATGGGGGGCGTGAGGAATTCACCCCTCCACTTT.

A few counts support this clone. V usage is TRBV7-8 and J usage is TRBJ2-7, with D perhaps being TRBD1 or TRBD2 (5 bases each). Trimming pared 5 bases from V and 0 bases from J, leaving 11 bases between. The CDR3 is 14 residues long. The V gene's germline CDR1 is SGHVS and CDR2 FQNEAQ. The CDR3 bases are TGTGCCAGCAGCCGGGGCGGCGACTCCTACGAGCAGTACTTC. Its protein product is CASSRGGDSYEQYF.

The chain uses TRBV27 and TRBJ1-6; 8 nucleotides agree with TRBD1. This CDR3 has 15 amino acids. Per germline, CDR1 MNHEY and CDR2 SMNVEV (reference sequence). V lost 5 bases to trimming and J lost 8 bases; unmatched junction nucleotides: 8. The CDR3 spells CASSPYRGMDSPLHF. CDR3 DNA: TGTGCCAGCAGTCCTTACAGGGGGATGGATTCACCCCTCCACTTT.

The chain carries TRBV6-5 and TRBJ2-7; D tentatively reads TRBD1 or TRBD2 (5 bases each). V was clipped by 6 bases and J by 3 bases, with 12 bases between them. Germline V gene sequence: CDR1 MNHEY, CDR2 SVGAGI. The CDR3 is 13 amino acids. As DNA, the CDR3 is TGTGCCAGCAGAACGGGGCCGAGCTACGAGCAGTACTTC. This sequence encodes CASRTGPSYEQYF.

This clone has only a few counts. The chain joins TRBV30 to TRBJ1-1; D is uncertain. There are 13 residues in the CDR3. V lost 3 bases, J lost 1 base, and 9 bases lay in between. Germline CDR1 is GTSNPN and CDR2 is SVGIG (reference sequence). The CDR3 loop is CAWRWVENTEAFF. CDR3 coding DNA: TGTGCCTGGAGATGGGTCGAGAACACTGAAGCTTTCTTT.

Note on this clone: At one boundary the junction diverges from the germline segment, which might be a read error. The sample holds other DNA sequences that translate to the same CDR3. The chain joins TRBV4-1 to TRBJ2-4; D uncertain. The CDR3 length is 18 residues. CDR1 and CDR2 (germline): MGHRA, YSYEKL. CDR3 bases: TGCGCTAGCAGTCCCTCGATGGGTCAAGGCCCGGCCAAAAACATTCAGTACTTC. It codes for CASSPSMGQGPAKNIQYF.

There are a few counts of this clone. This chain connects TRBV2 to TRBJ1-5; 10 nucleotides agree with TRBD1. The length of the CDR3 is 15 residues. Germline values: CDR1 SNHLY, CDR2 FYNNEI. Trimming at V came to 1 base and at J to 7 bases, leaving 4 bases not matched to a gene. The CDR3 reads CASSEVTGGGQPQHF. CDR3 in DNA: TGTGCCAGCAGTGAAGTGACAGGGGGCGGACAGCCCCAGCATTTT.

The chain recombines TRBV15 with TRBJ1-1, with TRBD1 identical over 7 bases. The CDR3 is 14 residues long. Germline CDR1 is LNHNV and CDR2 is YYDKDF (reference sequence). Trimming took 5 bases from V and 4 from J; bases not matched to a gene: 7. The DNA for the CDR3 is TGTGCCACCAGCCCCAGGGGGAAGGTCACTGAAGCTTTCTTT. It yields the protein CATSPRGKVTEAFF.

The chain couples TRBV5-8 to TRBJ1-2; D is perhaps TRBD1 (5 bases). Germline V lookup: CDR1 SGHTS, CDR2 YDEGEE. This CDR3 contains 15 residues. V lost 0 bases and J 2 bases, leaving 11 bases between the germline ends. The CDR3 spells CASSLGAGINYGYTF. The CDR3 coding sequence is TGTGCCAGCAGCTTGGGAGCAGGGATAAACTATGGCTACACCTTC.

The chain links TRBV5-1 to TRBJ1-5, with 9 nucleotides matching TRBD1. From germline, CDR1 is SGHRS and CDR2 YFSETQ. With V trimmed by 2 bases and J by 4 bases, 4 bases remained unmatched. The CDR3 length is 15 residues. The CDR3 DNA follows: TGCGCCAGCAGCTTAACAGGGGGCTATAATCAGCCCCAGCATTTT. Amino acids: CASSLTGGYNQPQHF.

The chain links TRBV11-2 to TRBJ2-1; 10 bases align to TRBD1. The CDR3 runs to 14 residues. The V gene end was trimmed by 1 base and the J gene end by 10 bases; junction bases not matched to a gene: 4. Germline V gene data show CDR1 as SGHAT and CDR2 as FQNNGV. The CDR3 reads CASSLGDRGGEQFF. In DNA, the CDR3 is TGTGCCAGCAGCTTAGGGGACAGGGGTGGAGAGCAGTTCTTC. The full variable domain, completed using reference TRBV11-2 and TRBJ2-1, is EAGVAQSPRYKIIEKRQSVAFWCNPISGHATLYWYQQILGQGPKLLIQFQNNGVVDDSQLPKDRFSAERLKGVDSTLKIQPAKLEDSAVYLCASSLGDRGGEQFFGPGTRLTVL.

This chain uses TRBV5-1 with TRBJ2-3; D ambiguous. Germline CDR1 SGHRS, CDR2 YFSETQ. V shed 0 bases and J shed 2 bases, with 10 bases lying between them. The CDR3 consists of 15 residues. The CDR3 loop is CASSLEGVSTDTQYF. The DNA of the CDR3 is TGCGCCAGCAGCTTGGAAGGAGTGTCCACAGATACGCAGTATTTT.

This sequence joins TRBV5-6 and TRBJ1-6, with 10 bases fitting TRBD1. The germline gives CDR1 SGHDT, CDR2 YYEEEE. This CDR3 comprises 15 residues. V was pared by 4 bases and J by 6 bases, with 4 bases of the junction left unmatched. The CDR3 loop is CASSRGQGVNSPLHF. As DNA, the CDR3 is TGTGCCAGCAGCCGCGGACAGGGGGTTAATTCACCCCTCCACTTT.

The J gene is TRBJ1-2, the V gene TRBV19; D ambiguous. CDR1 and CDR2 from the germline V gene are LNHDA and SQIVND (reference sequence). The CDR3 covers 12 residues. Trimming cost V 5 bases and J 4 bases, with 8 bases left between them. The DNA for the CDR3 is TGTGCCAGTAGTGCGAAGGGCTATGGCTACACCTTC. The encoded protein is CASSAKGYGYTF.